The 29 T cell receptor beta chains below were found in one sample sequenced in a study of shared clonotypes between healthy human individuals (dated by TCRdb to between 2020 and 2021). Library prep was done by the immunoSEQ multiplex PCR assay. TCRdb mirrors the immuneACCESS table, restricted to in-frame sequences. Some clones are absent from its copies; in checked studies, under half trace to an unresolved V gene, and the reason for the others is unknown. The table for this sample lists over 1.5 million clones; approximately 98% of them were counted only once. The ten largest clonotypes hold about 0.4% of the sample. Sequenced sample: naive CD4+ T cells sorted from blood. The meaning of the sample's cell subset or site label: CD45RA+ positively selected. These receptors came from a young man in good health.

A remark on this clone: The identical CDR3 is also encoded by other nucleotide sequences in the sample. The chain carries TRBV18 and TRBJ2-5; tentative D call: TRBD2 (6 bases). The CDR3 length is 14 residues. The V end lost 3 bases, the J end lost 4 bases, and 12 bases lay between the germline ends. Looked up from germline, CDR1 is KGHSH and CDR2 is LQKENI. CDR3 residues: CASSPTGGPETQYF. The CDR3, as DNA: TGTGCCAGCTCACCTACCGGGGGACCAGAGACCCAGTACTTC.

The gene calls are TRBV6-5 and TRBJ1-1; D is unresolved. From germline, CDR1 is MNHEY and CDR2 SVGAGI. The ends were cut back, 6 bases at V and 4 bases at J, with 15 bases in the middle. The CDR3 contains 14 residues. The DNA of the CDR3 is TGTGCCAGCAGACGCCGACCCCGCGGCACTGAAGCTTTCTTT. It specifies CASRRRPRGTEAFF.

The CDR3 region has the DNA TGTGCCTGGAGCGGGGGGATCTGGGCCACCGGGGAGCTGTTTTTT. It yields the protein CAWSGGIWATGELFF. The chain links TRBV30 to TRBJ2-2, with 7 nucleotides matching TRBD2. The CDR3 has 15 amino acids. Trimming took 3 bases from V and 4 from J; bases not matched to a gene: 8. Germline CDR1 GTSNPN, CDR2 SVGIG (reference sequence).

V is TRBV4-2 and J is TRBJ2-1; D may be TRBD1 (6 bases). The CDR3 is 17 amino acids. From germline, CDR1 is LGHNA and CDR2 YNFKEQ. Trimming pared 0 bases from V and 8 bases from J, leaving 20 bases between. The CDR3 region has the DNA TGTGCCAGCAGCCAAGAGAAGGGACACCGACAGGTGGATGAGCAGTTCTTC. It translates to CASSQEKGHRQVDEQFF.

A remark on this clone: Other DNA sequences in the sample encode the same CDR3. The chain carries TRBV9 and TRBJ2-7; perhaps TRBD1 as D (5 bases). CDR1 and CDR2 from the germline V gene are SGDLS and YYNGEE. Trimming shortened V by 1 base and J by 1 base, and 9 bases separated the two germline ends. The CDR3 spans 14 residues. CDR3 protein: CASSVSAGSYEQYF. The CDR3 region has the DNA TGTGCCAGCAGCGTAAGTGCAGGGTCCTACGAGCAGTACTTC.

The CDR3 region is CASSPRGRLYNEQFF. The CDR3 DNA sequence: TGCGCCAGCAGCCCGAGGGGGCGTTTGTACAATGAGCAGTTCTTC. V usage is TRBV5-1 and J usage is TRBJ2-1; 7 bases are shared with TRBD1. Germline V gene lookup returns CDR1 SGHRS and CDR2 YFSETQ. The CDR3 totals 15 residues. Trimming took 4 bases from V and 4 from J; bases not matched to a gene: 8.

The chain uses TRBV28 and TRBJ2-7; 10 bases agree with TRBD1. The CDR3 is 16 amino acids. The V segment lost 5 bases and the J segment 2 bases; nucleotides outside the gene matches: 9. Germline V lookup: CDR1 MDHEN, CDR2 SYDVKM. Here the CDR3 reads CASSGQGEIHPYEQYF. In nucleotides, the CDR3 is TGTGCCAGCAGTGGACAGGGGGAGATTCATCCCTACGAGCAGTACTTC.

The rearrangement uses TRBV5-6 and TRBJ2-7; 11 positions agree with TRBD2. The CDR3 extends over 15 amino acids. The trim removed 0 bases at V and 4 bases at J, leaving 3 bases unmatched. CDR1 is SGHDT and CDR2 is YYEEEE in the germline V gene. Here the CDR3 reads CASSLGLAGFYEQYF. In DNA form, the CDR3 reads TGTGCCAGCAGCTTGGGACTAGCGGGATTTTACGAGCAGTACTTC.

The V and J genes are TRBV7-9 and TRBJ2-7, with 7 bases matching TRBD2. V was pared by 1 base and J by 1 base, with 4 bases of the junction left unmatched. This CDR3 contains 15 residues. Germline V CDR1 and CDR2: SEHNR, FQNEAQ (reference sequence). CDR3 nucleotide sequence: TGTGCCAGCAGCTTAGATGCTAGCGGATCCTACGAGCAGTACTTC. Translating gives CASSLDASGSYEQYF.

The rearrangement uses TRBV11-2 and TRBJ2-7; tentative D call: TRBD2 (6 bases). The ends were cut back, 1 base at V and 6 bases at J, with 10 bases in the middle. Per the germline V gene, CDR1 is SGHAT and CDR2 is FQNNGV. The CDR3 spans 13 residues. CDR3 amino acids: CASSLGSGGEQYF. The CDR3 nucleotides are TGTGCCAGCAGCTTAGGGTCCGGGGGCGAGCAGTACTTC.

V usage is TRBV28 and J usage is TRBJ1-2; D not resolved. Germline CDR1 MDHEN, CDR2 SYDVKM. The V end was cut by 7 bases, the J end by 4 bases, with 16 bases between. The CDR3 length is 14 residues. In DNA, the CDR3 is TGTGCCAGCACCCAGTCAATTGCCGGCTATGGCTACACCTTC. Its protein product is CASTQSIAGYGYTF.

The V gene is TRBV7-9, the J gene TRBJ2-7; possibly TRBD2 for D (5 bases). The CDR3 covers 13 residues. V lost 8 bases, J lost 5 bases, and 16 bases lay in between. The germline gives CDR1 SEHNR, CDR2 FQNEAQ (reference sequence). CDR3 region: CASGASGLDEQYF. In nucleotides, the CDR3 is TGTGCCAGCGGAGCGAGCGGTCTAGACGAGCAGTACTTC.

The chain carries TRBV6-5 and TRBJ1-2; TRBD1 might be the D (6 bases). The CDR3 is 15 amino acids. Germline V gives CDR1 MNHEY, CDR2 SVGAGI. V was pared by 0 bases and J by 6 bases, with 14 bases between. The CDR3 spells CASSYSHRTANGYTF. Here the CDR3 DNA reads TGTGCCAGCAGTTACTCTCACAGGACAGCGAATGGCTACACCTTC.

The chain joins TRBV5-6 to TRBJ2-2; D ambiguous. CDR3 size: 13 residues. CDR1 is SGHDT, CDR2 YYEEEE, per germline. Trimming pared 4 bases from V and 7 bases from J, leaving 11 bases between. The CDR3 here is CASSLTRGGELFF. The CDR3 DNA reads as TGTGCCAGCAGCCTGACCCGTGGCGGGGAGCTGTTTTTT.

This clone was picked up one time. The sample carries other DNA sequences with the same CDR3. V gene TRBV5-1 combines with J gene TRBJ1-1; D might be TRBD1 (6 bases). This CDR3 is built from 14 residues. Germline V gene data show CDR1 as SGHRS and CDR2 as YFSETQ. V was trimmed by 4 bases and J by 1 base, leaving 11 bases between them. CDR3 DNA sequence: TGCGCCAGCAGCCTAGACAGGACGAACACTGAAGCTTTCTTT. Its protein is CASSLDRTNTEAFF.

The rearrangement links TRBV13 to TRBJ2-7; D gene uncertain. CDR1 and CDR2 (germline): PRHDT, FYEKMQ (reference sequence). V was shortened by 1 base and J by 3 bases, with 10 bases between the two germline ends. The CDR3 runs to 14 residues. The DNA for the CDR3 is TGTGCCAGCAGCTTAGTGAGAAACTTCTACGAGCAGTACTTC. Translating it yields CASSLVRNFYEQYF.

Note on this clone: The sample contains more than one DNA sequence encoding this CDR3. The chain uses TRBV19 and TRBJ2-5; D gene unclear. V lost 4 bases and J lost 5, with 5 bases in between. This CDR3 contains 11 residues. Germline assignment: CDR1 LNHDA and CDR2 SQIVND (reference sequence). The CDR3 reads CASSTRETQYF. The CDR3 DNA reads TGTGCCAGTAGTACGCGGGAGACCCAGTACTTC.

This clone was seen once. The genes are TRBV9 and TRBJ2-3; TRBD2 aligns across 10 bases. J gave up 5 bases and V 3 bases, and 6 bases lay outside the gene matches. Germline-derived CDR1 and CDR2 are SGDLS and YYNGEE. There are 15 residues in the CDR3. The CDR3 region is CASSGAGGGGDTQYF. CDR3 sequence (DNA): TGTGCCAGCAGCGGAGCGGGAGGGGGTGGAGATACGCAGTATTTT.

In DNA form, the CDR3 reads TGTGCCAGCAATACGGGTTCTGGCTATGGCTACACCTTC. The encoded protein is CASNTGSGYGYTF. This chain connects TRBV7-8 to TRBJ1-2; no clear D. V was pared by 7 bases and J by 4 bases, with 13 bases between. Germline V gene lookup returns CDR1 SGHVS and CDR2 FQNEAQ. This CDR3 comprises 13 residues.

The J gene is TRBJ2-1, the V gene TRBV11-2, with 8 bases that match TRBD2. J gave up 0 bases and V 5 bases, and 9 bases lay outside the gene matches. The CDR3 runs 17 residues. Germline values: CDR1 SGHAT, CDR2 FQNNGV. CDR3: CASSPFFGTSSYNEQFF. The CDR3 nucleotides are TGTGCCAGCAGCCCGTTTTTCGGGACTAGCTCCTACAATGAGCAGTTCTTC.

This clone has just one count. The chain employs TRBV5-1 and TRBJ2-5; D ambiguous. The V end lost 4 bases, the J end lost 5 bases, and 9 bases lay between the germline ends. This CDR3 has 12 amino acids. Germline V gene lookup returns CDR1 SGHRS and CDR2 YFSETQ. The CDR3 region has the DNA TGCGCCAGCAGCGTCTCAGCGGAGACCCAGTACTTC. It translates to CASSVSAETQYF.

The rearrangement uses TRBV19 and TRBJ2-2, with a possible D match to TRBD1 (5 bases). V gave up 2 bases and J gave up 0 bases, with 10 bases separating them. Germline values: CDR1 LNHDA, CDR2 SQIVND (reference sequence). The CDR3 consists of 16 residues. CDR3 coding DNA: TGTGCCAGTAGTATATGGGCCAGGGCGAACACCGGGGAGCTGTTTTTT. Protein sequence: CASSIWARANTGELFF.

The CDR3 loop is CASSIRSGNEEQFF. As DNA, the CDR3 is TGTGCCAGTAGTATCCGAAGCGGGAACGAAGAGCAGTTCTTC. The rearrangement uses TRBV19 and TRBJ2-1; 7 bases match TRBD2. Per the germline V gene, CDR1 is LNHDA and CDR2 is SQIVND (reference sequence). The CDR3 is made up of 14 amino acids. The ends lost 3 bases at V and 10 bases at J; junction bases unmatched: 9.

The chain combines TRBV9 with TRBJ2-3; 8 bases line up with TRBD1. Looked up from germline, CDR1 is SGDLS and CDR2 is YYNGEE. CDR3 size: 15 residues. The ends lost 0 bases at V and 2 bases at J; junction bases unmatched: 2. CDR3: CASSVVGQDTDTQYF. The CDR3 bases are TGTGCCAGCAGCGTAGTGGGACAGGACACAGATACGCAGTATTTT.

V and J are TRBV7-9 and TRBJ2-2; TRBD2 agrees at 13 bases. Per germline, CDR1 SEHNR and CDR2 FQNEAQ (reference sequence). The CDR3 is 17 amino acids. V was clipped by 7 bases and J by 4 bases; unmatched bases: 9. This CDR3 reads CASTRTSGSMSTGELFF. In DNA form, the CDR3 reads TGTGCCAGCACCCGGACTAGCGGGAGTATGAGCACCGGGGAGCTGTTTTTT.

The chain employs TRBV27 and TRBJ2-3, with a possible D match to TRBD2 (5 bases). Trimming stripped 6 bases from V and 2 bases from J, with 27 bases between. This CDR3 contains 19 residues. Germline assignment: CDR1 MNHEY and CDR2 SMNVEV (reference sequence). CDR3 loop: CASSRKGMGAWRTTDTQYF. As DNA, the CDR3 is TGTGCCAGCAGCAGAAAGGGAATGGGAGCCTGGCGGACCACAGATACGCAGTATTTT.

This sequence joins TRBV18 and TRBJ2-7; 7 bases are shared with TRBD2. The V segment lost 3 bases and the J segment 6 bases; nucleotides outside the gene matches: 11. The CDR3 extends over 15 amino acids. Germline loops: CDR1 KGHSH, CDR2 LQKENI. The CDR3 region has the DNA TGTGCCAGCTCACCCAGAGTCGGGACTACTCCCGAGCAGTACTTC. It translates to CASSPRVGTTPEQYF.

This clone was observed a handful of times. Other nucleotide sequences from this sample produce the same CDR3. The CDR3 DNA is TGTGCCAGCTCACGAGGGGTCCAAGAGACCCAGTACTTC. It codes for CASSRGVQETQYF. The rearrangement links TRBV18 to TRBJ2-5, with D possibly being TRBD1 or TRBD2 (5 bases each). This CDR3 has 13 amino acids. CDR1 and CDR2 from the germline V gene are KGHSH and LQKENI. V was trimmed by 4 bases and J by 1 base, leaving 7 bases between them.

V usage is TRBV2 and J usage is TRBJ1-1; a weak D match, TRBD1 (5 bases). The CDR3 runs to 13 residues. The V and J ends lost 5 bases and 0 bases respectively, with 7 bases between them. The germline V gene encodes CDR1 SNHLY and CDR2 FYNNEI. The CDR3 coding sequence is TGTGCCAGCAGTAAAGGGGTGAACACTGAAGCTTTCTTT. Its protein product is CASSKGVNTEAFF.